The 17 T cell receptor beta chains reported below all come from one sample, sequenced in a study of shared clonotypes between healthy human individuals. Profiling relied on immunoSEQ multiplex PCR, and the TCRdb table lists in-frame clones only, not all of them. The sample shows about 2.3 million clones, over 85% of them seen only once. Sample: naive CD4+ T cells from PBMCs. Subset here: CD45RA+ positively selected. The receptors derive from a man younger than 35 in good health. Some clones in this sample may be carry-over from other donors' samples.

As regards this clone: Other nucleotide sequences in the sample specify the same CDR3. The rearrangement uses TRBV20-1 and TRBJ1-5; D is uncertain. The germline V gene encodes CDR1 DFQATT and CDR2 SNEGSKA (reference sequence). The length of the CDR3 is 11 residues. V lost 1 base and J lost 6, with 4 bases in between. In nucleotides, the CDR3 is TGCAGTGCTAGAGTGGGTCAGCCCCAGCATTTT. Residues: CSARVGQPQHF.

The table lists this clone with a count of one. The chain couples TRBV2 to TRBJ1-3, with TRBD1 matching over 7 bases. CDR3 size: 15 residues. Germline loops: CDR1 SNHLY, CDR2 FYNNEI. V lost 8 bases to trimming and J lost 0 bases; unmatched junction nucleotides: 7. CDR3 region: CASSGQESSGNTIYF. The CDR3 nucleotides read TGTGCCAGCTCAGGACAGGAAAGCTCTGGAAACACCATATATTTT. Drawing the rest from reference TRBV2 and TRBJ1-3, the complete variable domain is EPEVTQTPSHQVTQMGQEVILRCVPISNHLYFYWYRQILGQKVEFLVSFYNNEISEKSEIFDDQFSVERPDGSNFTLKIRSTKLEDSAMYFCASSGQESSGNTIYFGEGSWLTVV.

V gene TRBV28 combines with J gene TRBJ1-2; 7 bases line up with TRBD1. In germline, CDR1 is MDHEN, CDR2 SYDVKM. The V gene end was trimmed by 3 bases and the J gene end by 2 bases; junction bases not matched to a gene: 15. The CDR3 runs 18 residues. CDR3 amino acids: CASSFPLGGGRGNYGYTF. CDR3 sequence (DNA): TGTGCCAGCAGTTTTCCCCTGGGGGGGGGCAGGGGGAACTATGGCTACACCTTC.

The count of this clone is one. The chain is built from TRBV11-3 and TRBJ1-1; D possibly corresponds to TRBD1 (5 bases). Germline V gives CDR1 SGHNT, CDR2 YENEEA. CDR3 length: 17 residues. The V gene lost 5 bases and the J gene lost 3 bases, with 22 bases spanning the gap. The CDR3 coding sequence is TGTGCCAGCAGCCCCCAGGGAGAGCTGGCGAGAGACACTGAAGCTTTCTTT. This gives the protein CASSPQGELARDTEAFF.

V gene TRBV7-9 combines with J gene TRBJ1-2; D unclear. CDR1 and CDR2 (germline): SEHNR, FQNEAQ (reference sequence). This CDR3 is 13 amino acids long. Trimming stripped 5 bases from V and 5 bases from J, with 12 bases between. The CDR3 spells CASSPMAPYGYTF. DNA of the CDR3: TGTGCCAGCAGCCCAATGGCGCCGTATGGCTACACCTTC.

This clone was seen once. Other DNA sequences within the sample encode an identical CDR3. The chain links TRBV7-2 to TRBJ2-3; the D is unclear. There are 13 residues in the CDR3. V shed 2 bases and J shed 1 base, with 4 bases lying between them. Germline CDR1 reads SGHTA; CDR2 reads FQGNSA. DNA for the CDR3: TGTGCCAGCAGCTTATCTGGCACAGATACGCAGTATTTT. Amino acid sequence: CASSLSGTDTQYF.

CDR3 coding DNA: TGTGCCACCAGGGACAGGGGCGATCATATCGTGGCTTTCTTT. This sequence encodes CATRDRGDHIVAFF. The chain carries TRBV10-3 and TRBJ1-1; 10 bases are shared with TRBD1. The CDR3 runs 14 residues. Germline V gene sequence: CDR1 ENHRY, CDR2 SYGVKD. Germline trimming cut 10 bases from V and 11 bases from J; bases unmatched to any gene: 16.

The genes are TRBV7-3 and TRBJ2-2; D might be TRBD1 (5 bases). The CDR3 sequence is 16 residues long. Germline V gene sequence: CDR1 SGHTA, CDR2 FQGTGA. Trimming took off 2 bases at V and 3 bases at J, with 13 bases between the two ends. The CDR3: CASSLGQGSYTGELFF. The DNA for the CDR3 is TGTGCCAGCAGCTTAGGGCAGGGATCGTACACCGGGGAGCTGTTTTTT.

The chain uses TRBV18 and TRBJ2-7; no clear D. Trimming removed 8 bases from V and 5 bases from J, with 16 bases in between. The length of the CDR3 is 13 residues. Germline V gene lookup returns CDR1 KGHSH and CDR2 LQKENI. CDR3 in DNA: TGTGCCAGCCTGGGCAGAGATAAGAACGAGCAGTACTTC. This encodes CASLGRDKNEQYF. Full variable domain (rest looked up from reference TRBV18 and TRBJ2-7): NAGVMQNPRHLVRRRGQEARLRCSPMKGHSHVYWYRQLPEEGLKFMVYLQKENIIDESGMPKERFSAEFPKEGPSILRIQQVVRGDSAAYFCASLGRDKNEQYFGPGTRLTVT.

This chain links TRBV5-1 with TRBJ2-1, with 7 bases lining up with TRBD1. Germline trimming cut 4 bases from V and 4 bases from J; bases unmatched to any gene: 5. CDR1 is SGHRS and CDR2 is YFSETQ in the germline V gene. This CDR3 is built from 14 residues. As DNA, the CDR3 is TGCGCCAGCAGCCAACAGACAGGGTACAATGAGCAGTTCTTC. Protein sequence: CASSQQTGYNEQFF.

The chain couples TRBV7-3 to TRBJ2-2; the match to TRBD2 covers 10 bases. Germline CDR1 SGHTA, CDR2 FQGTGA. J lost 6 bases, V lost 2 bases, and 9 bases had no gene match. The CDR3 consists of 17 residues. CDR3 sequence reads: CASSLSQSGRGAGELFF. In nucleotides, the CDR3 is TGTGCCAGCAGCTTATCGCAGAGCGGGAGGGGTGCCGGGGAGCTGTTTTTT.

This chain connects TRBV5-1 to TRBJ1-1, with D maybe TRBD1 (5 bases). Germline V CDR1 and CDR2: SGHRS, YFSETQ. V lost 3 bases to trimming and J lost 6 bases, with 12 bases between them. The CDR3 consists of 13 residues. The DNA for the CDR3 is TGCGCCAGCAGCTCCTTTGGGGGGTCTGAAGCTTTCTTT. Amino acid sequence: CASSSFGGSEAFF.

The V and J genes are TRBV18 and TRBJ2-7; TRBD1 might be the D (6 bases). V dropped 2 bases and J dropped 2 bases, with 13 bases sitting between them. Germline V gene lookup returns CDR1 KGHSH and CDR2 LQKENI. The CDR3 has 15 amino acids. DNA for the CDR3: TGTGCCAGCTCACCATCCCGGGACAAGACCTACGAGCAGTACTTC. It specifies CASSPSRDKTYEQYF.

Details on this clone: Different DNA sequences within this sample yield the same CDR3. The J gene is TRBJ1-1, the V gene TRBV6-1, with D maybe TRBD1 (5 bases). CDR1 MNHNS and CDR2 SASEGT come from the germline V gene. This CDR3 is 13 amino acids long. V shed 6 bases and J shed 5 bases, with 13 bases lying between them. Written as DNA, the CDR3 is TGTGCCAGCAGCGATCAGGGCGGGACTGAAGCTTTCTTT. Translation gives CASSDQGGTEAFF.

The rearrangement joins TRBV5-4 to TRBJ1-1; 12 bases align to TRBD1. The CDR3 runs to 15 residues. V was clipped by 3 bases and J by 7 bases; unmatched bases: 7. Germline V CDR1 and CDR2: SGHNT, YYREEE (reference sequence). The CDR3 loop is CASSSRDRGQGEAFF. In nucleotides, the CDR3 is TGTGCCAGCAGCTCCCGGGACAGGGGGCAAGGTGAAGCTTTCTTT.

The CDR3 sequence is CAALSLLVTALGAGNTIYF. In DNA form, the CDR3 reads TGCGCCGCACTATCCCTATTAGTGACAGCGTTGGGGGCTGGAAACACCATATATTTT. The chain uses TRBV5-1 and TRBJ1-3; tentative D call: TRBD1 (5 bases). The germline CDR1 and CDR2 sequences are SGHRS and YFSETQ. The length of the CDR3 is 19 residues. Trimming cost V 10 bases and J 2 bases, with 31 bases left between them.

The genes are TRBV6-1 and TRBJ2-5; D not certain. CDR3 length equals 17 residues. CDR1 MNHNS and CDR2 SASEGT come from the germline V gene. V dropped 1 base and J dropped 2 bases, with 17 bases sitting between them. CDR3: CASSEELGLWAQETQYF. The CDR3 nucleotides read TGTGCCAGCAGTGAAGAGTTAGGGCTGTGGGCACAAGAGACCCAGTACTTC.